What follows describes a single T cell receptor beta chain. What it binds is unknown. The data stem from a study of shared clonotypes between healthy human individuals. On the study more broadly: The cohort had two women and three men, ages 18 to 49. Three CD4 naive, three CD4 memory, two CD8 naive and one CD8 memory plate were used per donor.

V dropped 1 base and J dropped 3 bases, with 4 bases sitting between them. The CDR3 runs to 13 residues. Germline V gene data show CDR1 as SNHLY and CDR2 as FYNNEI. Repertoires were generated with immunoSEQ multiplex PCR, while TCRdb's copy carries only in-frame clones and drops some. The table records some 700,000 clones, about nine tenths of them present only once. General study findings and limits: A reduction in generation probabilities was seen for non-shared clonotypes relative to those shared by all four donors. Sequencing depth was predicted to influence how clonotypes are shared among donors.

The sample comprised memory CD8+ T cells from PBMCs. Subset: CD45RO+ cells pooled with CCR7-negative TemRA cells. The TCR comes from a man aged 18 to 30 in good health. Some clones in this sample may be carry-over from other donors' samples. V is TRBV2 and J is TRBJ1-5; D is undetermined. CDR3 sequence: CASSEGDNQPQHF. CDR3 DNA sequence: TGTGCCAGCAGTGAAGGGGACAATCAGCCCCAGCATTTT.